These T cell receptor beta chains were read from a single sample in a study of T cell repertoires in cytomegalovirus infection. One entry per CDR3 protein results from TCRdb running MiXCR on the reads. This table has about 250,000 distinct CDR3 sequences, 6% to 8% appearing once. Sample: PBMCs. These receptor sequences come from a human donor in good health (CMV status not recorded). Some clones in this sample may be carry-over from other donors' samples. Each CDR3 is given with its conserved first and last residue. A clone size is listed for some rows: how often the clone was seen (once, few, many), or a class if it is expanded.

TRBJ1-1 | many | TRBV6-2/TRBV6-3 | CASSYLGLNTEAFF
TRBJ1-3 | many | TRBV6-2/TRBV6-3 | CASSPPGVSGNTIYF
TRBJ2-5 | few | TRBV2 | CASSEALSTATGTQYF
TRBJ1-5 | many | TRBV7-8 | CASSLWDRSSNQPQHF
TRBJ2-2 | many | TRBV7-2 | CASSWDGLAGAMNTGELFF
TRBJ1-6 | many | TRBV7-2 | CASSLEGGPTDALHF
TRBJ1-2 | many | TRBV6-2/TRBV6-3 | CASSPTWASNYGYTF
TRBJ2-5 | NA | TRBV6-2/TRBV6-3 | CSSSWSGLVQETQYF
TRBJ2-7 | many | TRBV5-1 | CASSTEIGEQYF
TRBJ2-1 | many | TRBV5-6 | CASSSLEKRGGGEQFF
TRBJ2-3 | once | TRBV12-3/TRBV12-4 | CASSPQGASTDTQYF
TRBJ1-2 | many | TRBV7-3 | CASSLDRGLGHGYTF
TRBJ1-2 | few | TRBV29-1 | CSVKGETVYGYTF
TRBJ1-2 | NA | TRBV12-3/TRBV12-4 | CASSPYGDRRKDGYTF
TRBJ1-6 | many | TRBV6-1 | CASSARGVSNSPLHF
TRBJ2-3 | NA | TRBV4-1 | CASSQDSSGGLLDTQYF
TRBJ2-1 | many | TRBV7-2 | CASSLDAASSYNEQFF
TRBJ1-1 | NA | TRBV7-6 | CASSQRKIGGNTEAFF
TRBJ2-5 | many | TRBV29-1 | CSTGEGETQYF
TRBJ1-2 | many | TRBV20-1 | CSAYGGGQGLGYTF
TRBJ1-1 | NA | TRBV5-1 | CASSLGHRESTEAFF
TRBJ2-7 | NA | TRBV20-1 | CSARHSGPGSGGSYEQYF
TRBJ1-2 | many | TRBV27 | CASSSQGLANYGYTF
TRBJ1-4 | many | TRBV12-3/TRBV12-4 | CASSLTGWDEKLFF
TRBJ2-5 | NA | TRBV2 | CASRDWMQETQYF
TRBJ1-1 | NA | TRBV18 | CASSRKAGTEAFF
TRBJ2-1 | few | TRBV15 | CATSRGDSRGYNEQFF
TRBJ1-4 | many | TRBV12-3/TRBV12-4 | CASGDRVRNEKLFF
TRBJ1-2 | many | TRBV7-2 | CASSTPSFGANYGYTF
TRBJ1-1 | NA | TRBV13 | CASSLQGSYSNTEAFF
TRBJ2-1 | many | TRBV27 | CASSFRVNEQFF
TRBJ1-3 | many | TRBV7-2 | CASSSGPPLSGNTIYF
TRBJ1-5 | NA | TRBV20-1 | CSVLGASNQPQHF
TRBJ2-3 | many | TRBV11-2 | CASSFRPPTDTQYF
TRBJ2-1 | many | TRBV9 | CASSVDTGAVYNEQFF
TRBJ2-3 | many | TRBV5-4 | CASSFQANTQYF
TRBJ2-6 | few | TRBV6-5 | CASSPREAGANVLTF
TRBJ2-5 | many | TRBV19 | CASSITISETQYF
TRBJ1-2 | NA | TRBV5-6 | CASASGRDYGYTF
TRBJ2-3 | few | TRBV2 | CASREGQTSTDTQYF
TRBJ2-1 | many | TRBV28 | CASSLPFGLAGGSSYNEQFF
TRBJ2-7 | many | TRBV19 | CASSPWTQGISSYEQYF
TRBJ1-2 | many | TRBV28 | CASTVPMGGKNNYGYTF
TRBJ1-2 | many | TRBV30 | CAWSVGGYGYTF
TRBJ1-4 | many | TRBV29-1 | CSVANEKLFF
TRBJ1-1 | many | TRBV5-6 | CASNFIEPDRGPNAEAFF
TRBJ2-1 | many | TRBV20-1 | CSARDGGAINEQFF
TRBJ1-5 | many | TRBV7-2 | CASSPRAGGQPQHF
TRBJ1-5 | many | TRBV6-6 | CASSYSTGMDNQPQHF
TRBJ1-2 | NA | TRBV28 | CASSVVGLEGYTF
TRBJ1-2 | many | TRBV7-2 | CASSDSVYGYTF
TRBJ1-1 | many | TRBV7-9 | CASSSDSLYTEAFF